This T cell receptor beta chain was sequenced in a study of cytomegalovirus exposure and HLA in healthy donors. Study results and caveats: Researchers catalogued some 160 TCR beta chains as cytomegalovirus-associated. Certain sequence variants were highly shared and formed a cluster, and this cluster was likely a sequencing artifact. An analysis was carried out at a later point. It showed that HLA-associated TCR beta chains were more clonally expanded than equally common non-associated chains.

A word on this clone: Antigen unknown.

Primers included in the PCR were 60 Vbeta and 13 Jbeta primers. The assay was immunoSEQ multiplex PCR, and TCRdb's table has in-frame clones only and misses some. Of 35,000 to 55,000 clones listed, 50% to 75% are singletons. The CDR3 is made up of 12 amino acids. V lost 4 bases and J 9 bases, leaving 10 bases between the germline ends. Germline V lookup: CDR1 MGHRA, CDR2 YSYEKL. Sequenced: PBMCs. The rearrangement links TRBV4-1 to TRBJ2-1, with D possibly TRBD2 on 5 matching bases. The receptor was isolated from a human donor in good health. For the CDR3, the DNA is TGCGCCAGCAGCCCCCTCGCGGGTGAGCAGTTCTTC. Protein sequence: CASSPLAGEQFF.